This is a list of T cell receptor beta chains from one sample in a study of T cells in Graves' hyperthyroidism and ophthalmopathy. One entry per CDR3 protein results from TCRdb running MiXCR on the multiplex PCR reads. This sample has approximately 700,000 distinct CDR3 sequences, with roughly 15% found just once. Source material: blood. The source is a young man with Graves' hyperthyroidism. The CDR3 runs from the conserved cysteine through the conserved F or W. The D gene is left open where the match is weak. Clone sizes are given selectively: once, few, many, or a class where the clone is expanded.

d_call: .
j_call: TRBJ1-1
v_call: TRBV29-1
clone_size: many
cdr3_nt: TGCAGCGTTGAACCAGTGGCGAACACTGAAGCTTTCTTT
cdr3_aa: CSVEPVANTEAFF

d_call: TRBD2
j_call: TRBJ2-2
v_call: TRBV20-1
clone_size: .
cdr3_nt: TGCAGTGCTAGAAGACTAGCGGGAGGCACCGGGGAGCTGTTTTTT
cdr3_aa: CSARRLAGGTGELFF

d_call: TRBD1
j_call: TRBJ1-2
v_call: TRBV9
clone_size: .
cdr3_nt: TGTGCCAGCAGCGTAGATTCATCGACAGGGGCTTATGGCTACACCTTC
cdr3_aa: CASSVDSSTGAYGYTF

d_call: .
j_call: TRBJ2-2
v_call: TRBV19
clone_size: few
cdr3_nt: TGTGCCAGTAGTATCCAGGACAGAGCGAACACCGGGGAGCTGTTTTTT
cdr3_aa: CASSIQDRANTGELFF

d_call: .
j_call: TRBJ2-3
v_call: TRBV3-1
clone_size: few
cdr3_nt: TGTGCCAGCAGCCAAGGGTTTGGAGGTGGAGATACGCAGTATTTT
cdr3_aa: CASSQGFGGGDTQYF

d_call: .
j_call: TRBJ1-1
v_call: TRBV11-2
clone_size: .
cdr3_nt: TGTGCCAGCAGCTTCCCTTTCCAGAACACTGAAGCTTTCTTT
cdr3_aa: CASSFPFQNTEAFF

d_call: TRBD2
j_call: TRBJ2-3
v_call: TRBV12-5
clone_size: many
cdr3_nt: TGTGCTAGTGGTTTGGTACCGGGGACTAGCGGATCCACAGATACGCAGTATTTT
cdr3_aa: CASGLVPGTSGSTDTQYF

d_call: .
j_call: TRBJ2-5
v_call: TRBV19
clone_size: few
cdr3_nt: TGTGCCAGTAGTATAGGGACCGTTGGGACCCAGTACTTC
cdr3_aa: CASSIGTVGTQYF

d_call: .
j_call: TRBJ2-7
v_call: TRBV28
clone_size: many
cdr3_nt: TGTGCCAGCAGTTTCCTGATGAGCTCCTACGAGCAGTACTTC
cdr3_aa: CASSFLMSSYEQYF

d_call: .
j_call: TRBJ2-5
v_call: TRBV5-1
clone_size: .
cdr3_nt: TGCGCCAGCAGCCACCCCGGCGTTGGCGGAGAGACCCAGTACTTC
cdr3_aa: CASSHPGVGGETQYF